One and the same sample provided the 15 T cell receptor beta chains below, sequenced in a study of beta chain features in type 1 diabetes. The antigens for these receptors are not known. The study, taken as a whole, reports: Researchers report that Type 1 diabetes patients had moderately but significantly shorter TCRB CDR3s across all four CD4+ subsets.

The whole isolated RNA underwent reverse transcription, so sequencing captured expressed TCRB transcripts. Only in-frame clones appear in the TCRdb table, and some are missing; sequencing was by immunoSEQ multiplex PCR. The sample shows about 370,000 clones, around 9.6% of them seen only once. Sequenced input: central memory CD4+ T cells from blood. These receptors were collected from a man aged 30 to 39 with type 1 diabetes.

The V call is TRBV18, the J call TRBJ1-1; 9 positions agree with TRBD1. The germline V gene encodes CDR1 KGHSH and CDR2 LQKENI. Trimming cost V 6 bases and J 3 bases; bases outside gene matches: 5. This CDR3 has 14 amino acids. The CDR3, as DNA: TGTGCCAGCTCGCGGACAGGGGTCGACACTGAAGCTTTCTTT. It translates to CASSRTGVDTEAFF.

The V gene is TRBV5-1, the J gene TRBJ2-2; possibly TRBD1 for D (5 bases). Germline V gives CDR1 SGHRS, CDR2 YFSETQ. The germline V and J ends were trimmed by 4 bases and 8 bases, with 18 bases remaining between them. This CDR3 spans 15 amino acids. The CDR3 loop reads CASSPGTSGFGELFF. The DNA for the CDR3 is TGCGCCAGCAGCCCGGGCACCTCAGGGTTTGGGGAGCTGTTTTTT.

Only a few counts were recorded for this clone. The J gene is TRBJ2-3, the V gene TRBV19; 7 bases are shared with TRBD1. CDR3 size: 15 residues. Trimming cost V 1 base and J 3 bases; bases outside gene matches: 4. Germline lookup yields CDR1 LNHDA and CDR2 SQIVND (reference sequence). CDR3 in DNA: TGTGCCAGTAGTATAGTGACAGGGCCTACAGATACGCAGTATTTT. This sequence encodes CASSIVTGPTDTQYF.

This clone appeared a few times. V gene TRBV30 combines with J gene TRBJ2-7; D not resolved. V dropped 3 bases and J dropped 1 base, with 7 bases sitting between them. The germline CDR1 and CDR2 sequences are GTSNPN and SVGIG (reference sequence). The CDR3 has 12 amino acids. The CDR3 loop reads CAWSRRSYEQYF. CDR3 nucleotides: TGTGCCTGGAGCCGGCGATCCTACGAGCAGTACTTC.

The chain has TRBV4-2 and TRBJ2-5, with D uncertain. Trimming pared 1 base from V and 6 bases from J, leaving 18 bases between. The CDR3 has 16 residues. Germline lookup yields CDR1 LGHNA and CDR2 YNFKEQ. DNA for the CDR3: TGTGCCAGCAGCCAAGCGGTAATGTCAAACGGGCAGACCCAGTACTTC. It encodes CASSQAVMSNGQTQYF.

Only a few counts were recorded for this clone. The chain recombines TRBV11-3 with TRBJ2-4, with D uncertain. The CDR3 extends over 13 amino acids. From germline, CDR1 is SGHNT and CDR2 YENEEA. Trimming took 1 base from V and 8 from J, leaving 9 bases between them. This CDR3 reads CASSLGKEDIQYF. Here the CDR3 DNA reads TGTGCCAGCAGCTTAGGGAAGGAAGACATTCAGTACTTC.

This clone was counted once. V usage is TRBV5-1 and J usage is TRBJ2-2, with 10 bases aligning to TRBD1. CDR1 and CDR2 from the germline V gene are SGHRS and YFSETQ. There are 15 residues in the CDR3. Trimming cost V 4 bases and J 6 bases; bases outside gene matches: 6. CDR3 coding DNA: TGCGCCAGCAGCCCAGGGACAGGGGTGGCCGGGGAGCTGTTTTTT. The encoded protein is CASSPGTGVAGELFF.

This chain links TRBV7-3 with TRBJ2-3; possibly TRBD2 for D (5 bases). V lost 5 bases and J lost 2, with 11 bases in between. This CDR3 comprises 14 residues. Looked up from germline, CDR1 is SGHTA and CDR2 is FQGTGA. The CDR3 reads CASSIGGATDTQYF. CDR3 nucleotide sequence: TGTGCCAGCAGCATTGGAGGAGCCACAGATACGCAGTATTTT.

This chain connects TRBV7-9 to TRBJ2-1; maybe TRBD1 (6 bases). CDR1 is SEHNR and CDR2 is FQNEAQ in the germline V gene (reference sequence). The V end lost 5 bases, the J end lost 1 base, and 15 bases lay between the germline ends. The CDR3 contains 16 residues. CDR3 in DNA: TGTGCCAGCAGCATTACCGGGACACGATCCTACAATGAGCAGTTCTTC. This codes for CASSITGTRSYNEQFF.

The rearrangement links TRBV15 to TRBJ2-5; D not resolved. The V gene lost 5 bases and the J gene lost 4 bases, with 11 bases spanning the gap. The germline CDR1 and CDR2 sequences are LNHNV and YYDKDF (reference sequence). The CDR3 covers 13 residues. The CDR3, as DNA: TGTGCCACCAGCCTGGGCGTTTTAGAGACCCAGTACTTC. It codes for CATSLGVLETQYF. Full variable domain (remainder filled in from reference TRBV15 and TRBJ2-5): DAMVIQNPRYQVTQFGKPVTLSCSQTLNHNVMYWYQQKSSQAPKLLFHYYDKDFNNEADTPDNFQSRRPNTSFCFLDIRSPGLGDTAMYLCATSLGVLETQYFGPGTRLLVL.

This sequence joins TRBV28 and TRBJ2-2, with 7 bases that match TRBD1. Germline V gives CDR1 MDHEN, CDR2 SYDVKM. The J segment lost 7 bases and the V segment lost 7 bases, leaving 9 bases of the junction unmatched. CDR3 length: 14 residues. DNA of the CDR3: TGTGCCAGCACCGGGACAGCAGGGGGCGGGGAGCTGTTTTTT. Translated, it gives CASTGTAGGGELFF.

This clone was observed a handful of times. For the CDR3, the DNA is TGTGCCACCGAAAGGTTAAGCTCCTACGAGCAGTACTTC. It translates to CATERLSSYEQYF. This rearrangement joins TRBV6-1 to TRBJ2-7, with D unresolved. Trimming stripped 10 bases from V and 0 bases from J, with 13 bases between. The CDR3 sequence is 13 residues long. Germline values: CDR1 MNHNS, CDR2 SASEGT.

This clone was seen only a few times. V and J are TRBV14 and TRBJ1-1; 7 positions agree with TRBD1. Unmatched junction bases numbered 12, after V lost 4 bases and J lost 1 base. This CDR3 contains 17 residues. Germline loops: CDR1 SGHDN, CDR2 FVKESK. This CDR3 reads CASSPSIYRGENTEAFF. As DNA, the CDR3 is TGTGCCAGCAGCCCGTCAATCTACAGGGGCGAGAACACTGAAGCTTTCTTT. Complete variable domain (other parts from reference TRBV14 and TRBJ1-1): EAGVTQFPSHSVIEKGQTVTLRCDPISGHDNLYWYRRVMGKEIKFLLHFVKESKQDESGMPNNRFLAERTGGTYSTLKVQPAELEDSGVYFCASSPSIYRGENTEAFFGQGTRLTVV.

This clone was observed many times. This chain links TRBV7-9 with TRBJ2-4, with TRBD2 matching over 7 bases. The CDR3 has 15 amino acids. The V gene end was trimmed by 4 bases and the J gene end by 8 bases; junction bases not matched to a gene: 11. Germline CDR1 and CDR2: SEHNR and FQNEAQ (reference sequence). DNA of the CDR3: TGTGCCAGCAGCTCCTATTACGGGGCGGGGGACATTCAGTACTTC. Amino acid sequence: CASSSYYGAGDIQYF.

This clone was seen a handful of times. J is TRBJ1-4 and V is TRBV5-6; D ambiguous. V gave up 0 bases and J gave up 6 bases, with 3 bases separating them. The CDR3 totals 12 residues. Germline lookup yields CDR1 SGHDT and CDR2 YYEEEE. Written as DNA, the CDR3 is TGTGCCAGCAGCTTGGGCCATGAAAAACTGTTTTTT. Its protein is CASSLGHEKLFF.